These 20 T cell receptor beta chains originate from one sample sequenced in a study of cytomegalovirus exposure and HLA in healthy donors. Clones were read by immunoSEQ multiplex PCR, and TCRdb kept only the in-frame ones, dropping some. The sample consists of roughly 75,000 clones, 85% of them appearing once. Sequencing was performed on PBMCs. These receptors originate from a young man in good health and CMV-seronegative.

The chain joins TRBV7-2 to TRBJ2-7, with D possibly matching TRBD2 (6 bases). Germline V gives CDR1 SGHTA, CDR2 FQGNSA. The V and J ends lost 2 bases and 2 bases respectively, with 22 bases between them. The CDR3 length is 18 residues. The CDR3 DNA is TGTGCCAGCAGCTTAAGGAGAGGAGGGGAGCGGACAACCTACGAGCAGTACTTC. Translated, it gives CASSLRRGGERTTYEQYF.

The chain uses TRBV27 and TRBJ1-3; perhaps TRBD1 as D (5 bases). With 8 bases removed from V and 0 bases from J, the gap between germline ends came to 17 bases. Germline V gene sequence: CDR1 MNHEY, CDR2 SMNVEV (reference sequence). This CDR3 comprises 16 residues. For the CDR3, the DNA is TGTGCCAGCTCCCTCCGGGGGGGTTACTCTGGAAACACCATATATTTT. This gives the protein CASSLRGGYSGNTIYF.

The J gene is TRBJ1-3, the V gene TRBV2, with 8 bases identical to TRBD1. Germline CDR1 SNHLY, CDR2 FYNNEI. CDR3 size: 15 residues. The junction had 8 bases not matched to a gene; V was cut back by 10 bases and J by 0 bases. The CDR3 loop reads CANYGQGYSGNTIYF. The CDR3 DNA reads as TGTGCCAACTATGGACAGGGCTACTCTGGAAACACCATATATTTT. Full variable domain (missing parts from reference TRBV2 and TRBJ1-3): EPEVTQTPSHQVTQMGQEVILRCVPISNHLYFYWYRQILGQKVEFLVSFYNNEISEKSEIFDDQFSVERPDGSNFTLKIRSTKLEDSAMYFCANYGQGYSGNTIYFGEGSWLTVV.

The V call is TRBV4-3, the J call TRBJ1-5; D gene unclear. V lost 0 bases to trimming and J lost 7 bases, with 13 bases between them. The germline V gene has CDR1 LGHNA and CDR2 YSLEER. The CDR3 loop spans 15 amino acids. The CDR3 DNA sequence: TGCGCCAGCAGCCAAGATGGGAGGATCGGGCAGCCCCAGCATTTT. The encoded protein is CASSQDGRIGQPQHF.

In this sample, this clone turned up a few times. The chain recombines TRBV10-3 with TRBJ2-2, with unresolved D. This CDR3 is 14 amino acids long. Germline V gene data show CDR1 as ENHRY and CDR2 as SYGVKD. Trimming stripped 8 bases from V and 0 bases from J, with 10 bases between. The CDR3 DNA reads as TGTGCCATCGGAACTAAACCGAACACCGGGGAGCTGTTTTTT. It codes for CAIGTKPNTGELFF.

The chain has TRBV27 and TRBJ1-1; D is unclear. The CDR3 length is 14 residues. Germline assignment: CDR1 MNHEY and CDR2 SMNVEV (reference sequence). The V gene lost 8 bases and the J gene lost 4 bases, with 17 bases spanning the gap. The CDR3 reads CASAETPRGTEAFF. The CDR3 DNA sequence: TGTGCCAGCGCTGAGACACCCCGGGGCACTGAAGCTTTCTTT.

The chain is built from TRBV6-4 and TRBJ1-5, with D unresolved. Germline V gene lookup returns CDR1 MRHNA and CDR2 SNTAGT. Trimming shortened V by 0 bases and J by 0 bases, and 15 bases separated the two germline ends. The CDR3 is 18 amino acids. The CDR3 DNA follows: TGTGCCAGCAGTGACTCGATCCAGCCAGACAATAGCAATCAGCCCCAGCATTTT. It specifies CASSDSIQPDNSNQPQHF.

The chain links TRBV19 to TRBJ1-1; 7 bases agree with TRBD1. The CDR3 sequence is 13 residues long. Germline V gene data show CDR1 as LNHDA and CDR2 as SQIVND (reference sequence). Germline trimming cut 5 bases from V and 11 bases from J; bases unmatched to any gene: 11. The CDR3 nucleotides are TGTGCCAGTAGTGATCACCCGGGACAGCGGGCTTTCTTT. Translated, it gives CASSDHPGQRAFF.

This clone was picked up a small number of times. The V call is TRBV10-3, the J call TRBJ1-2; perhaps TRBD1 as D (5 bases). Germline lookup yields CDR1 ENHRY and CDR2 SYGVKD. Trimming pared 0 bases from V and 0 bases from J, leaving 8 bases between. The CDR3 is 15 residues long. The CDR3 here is CAISESGTTNYGYTF. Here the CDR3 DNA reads TGTGCCATCAGTGAGTCGGGGACTACTAACTATGGCTACACCTTC.

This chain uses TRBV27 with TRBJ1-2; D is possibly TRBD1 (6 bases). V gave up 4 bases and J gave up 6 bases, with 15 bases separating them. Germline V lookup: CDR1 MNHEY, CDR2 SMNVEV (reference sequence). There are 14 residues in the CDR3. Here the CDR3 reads CASSSQGQRDGYTF. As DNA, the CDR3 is TGTGCCAGCAGTTCTCAGGGGCAGAGAGATGGCTACACCTTC.

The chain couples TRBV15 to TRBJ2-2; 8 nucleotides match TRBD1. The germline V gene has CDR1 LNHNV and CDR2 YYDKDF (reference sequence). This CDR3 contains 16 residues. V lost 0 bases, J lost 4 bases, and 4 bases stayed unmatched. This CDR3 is CATSRDGTGGTGELFF. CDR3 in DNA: TGTGCCACCAGCAGAGATGGTACAGGGGGCACCGGGGAGCTGTTTTTT.

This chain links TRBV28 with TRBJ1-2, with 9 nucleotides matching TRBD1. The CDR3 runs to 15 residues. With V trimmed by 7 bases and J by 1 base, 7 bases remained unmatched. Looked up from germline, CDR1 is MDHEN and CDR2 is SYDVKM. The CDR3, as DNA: TGTGCCAGCACCAATAGACAGGGGGATAACTATGGCTACACCTTC. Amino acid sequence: CASTNRQGDNYGYTF.

The CDR3 here is CASSGWGTGKREQYF. The DNA of the CDR3 is TGTGCCAGTAGCGGTTGGGGGACAGGGAAACGCGAGCAGTACTTC. V usage is TRBV19 and J usage is TRBJ2-7; TRBD1 agrees at 9 bases. The CDR3 has 15 residues. With 6 bases clipped from V and 6 bases from J, the junction kept 12 bases outside the gene matches. CDR1 is LNHDA, CDR2 SQIVND, per germline (reference sequence).

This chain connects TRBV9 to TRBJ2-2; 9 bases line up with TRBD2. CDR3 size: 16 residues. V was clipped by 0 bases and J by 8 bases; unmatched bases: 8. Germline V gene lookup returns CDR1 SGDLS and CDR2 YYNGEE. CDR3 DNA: TGTGCCAGCAGCGTAGGAGGTCTAGCGGGAAGAGGGGAGCTGTTTTTT. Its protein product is CASSVGGLAGRGELFF.

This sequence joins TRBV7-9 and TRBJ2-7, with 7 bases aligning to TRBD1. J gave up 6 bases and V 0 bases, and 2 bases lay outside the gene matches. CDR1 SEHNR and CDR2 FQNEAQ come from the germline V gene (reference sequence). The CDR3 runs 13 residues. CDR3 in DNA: TGTGCCAGCAGCTTAGCGACAGGGAGCGAGCAGTACTTC. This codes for CASSLATGSEQYF. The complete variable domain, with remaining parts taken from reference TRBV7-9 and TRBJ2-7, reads DTGVSQNPRHKITKRGQNVTFRCDPISEHNRLYWYRQTLGQGPEFLTYFQNEAQLEKSRLLSDRFSAERPKGSFSTLEIQRTEQGDSAMYLCASSLATGSEQYFGPGTRLTVT.

The CDR3 coding sequence is TGTGCCAGCAGTGAAGCGTTGGGGCAGGGTAGATTCTACGAGCAGTACTTC. Translation gives CASSEALGQGRFYEQYF. This sequence joins TRBV2 and TRBJ2-7; a weak D match, TRBD1 (5 bases). The ends were cut back, 0 bases at V and 3 bases at J, with 18 bases in the middle. The CDR3 runs 17 residues. Germline values: CDR1 SNHLY, CDR2 FYNNEI. The full variable domain, completed using reference TRBV2 and TRBJ2-7, is EPEVTQTPSHQVTQMGQEVILRCVPISNHLYFYWYRQILGQKVEFLVSFYNNEISEKSEIFDDQFSVERPDGSNFTLKIRSTKLEDSAMYFCASSEALGQGRFYEQYFGPGTRLTVT.

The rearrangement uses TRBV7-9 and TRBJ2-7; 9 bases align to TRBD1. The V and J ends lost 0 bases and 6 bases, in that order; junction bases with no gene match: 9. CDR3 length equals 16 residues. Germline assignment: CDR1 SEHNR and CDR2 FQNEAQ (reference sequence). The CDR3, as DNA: TGTGCCAGCAGCTTAGCGAGAGGGGACAGGGTTGGCGAGCAGTACTTC. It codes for CASSLARGDRVGEQYF.

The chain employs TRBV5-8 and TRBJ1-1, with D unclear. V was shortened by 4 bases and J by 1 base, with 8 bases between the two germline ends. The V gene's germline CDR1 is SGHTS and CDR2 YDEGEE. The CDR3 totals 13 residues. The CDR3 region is CASSRPGNTEAFF. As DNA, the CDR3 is TGTGCCAGCAGCAGACCAGGGAACACTGAAGCTTTCTTT. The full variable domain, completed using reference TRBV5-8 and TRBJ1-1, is EAGVTQSPTHLIKTRGQQATLRCSPISGHTSVYWYQQALGLGLQFLLWYDEGEERNRGNFPPRFSGRQFPNYSSELNVNALELEDSALYLCASSRPGNTEAFFGQGTRLTVV.

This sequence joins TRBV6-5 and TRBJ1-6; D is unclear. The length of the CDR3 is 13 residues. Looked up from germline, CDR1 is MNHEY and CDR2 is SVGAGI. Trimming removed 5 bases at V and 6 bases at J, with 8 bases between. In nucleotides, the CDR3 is TGTGCCAGCAGTGGCGGAACTAATTCACCCCTCCACTTT. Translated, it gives CASSGGTNSPLHF.

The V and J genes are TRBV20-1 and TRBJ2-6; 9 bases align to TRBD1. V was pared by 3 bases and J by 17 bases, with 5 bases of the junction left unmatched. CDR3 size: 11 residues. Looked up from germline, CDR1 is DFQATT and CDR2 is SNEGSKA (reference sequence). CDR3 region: CSASTWDRVTF. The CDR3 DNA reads TGCAGTGCTAGTACGTGGGACAGGGTGACTTTC.